This entry lists 5 T cell receptor delta chains sequenced from one sample in a study of gamma delta lymphoproliferative disorders and STAT genes. Sequencing used genomic DNA taken from PBMCs of patients and controls. TCRdb called clones from the multiplex PCR reads again using CATT. The sample lists a few thousand delta-chain clones; roughly 1.5% were seen once. Material for sequencing was blood. The receptor source for this set is a human donor in good health.

A note on this clone: It differs at one base from a far larger clone, so likely a read error. Other DNA sequences of this sample code for an identical CDR3. DNA for the CDR3: TGTGCTCTTGGGGGGAACATCTTCCCGACATTTCCTTTACTGGGGGATAAGTACACCGATAAACTCATCTTT. This sequence encodes CALGGNIFPTFPLLGDKYTDKLIF. J is TRDJ1 and V is TRDV1; 11 bases align to TRDD3. Germline V CDR1 and CDR2: TSWWSYY, QGS. The CDR3 sequence is 24 residues long. V trimming: 4 bases; J trimming: 0 bases; junction bases outside the gene matches: 28.

Turning to this clone: A far larger clone is just one base off, so this is likely a read error. No DNA is shown, since the ends of the CDR3 on it are uncertain; the CDR3 is the one TCRdb lists. The rearrangement uses TRDV1 and TRDJ1; the D call TRDD3 from the table was never checked on the DNA. The CDR3 sequence runs 22 residues, both termini included. In germline, CDR1 is TSWWSYY, CDR2 QGS. CDR3 amino acids: CALGELTSPVWGIGSYTDKLIF.

This clone is categorized as medium-sized. Other DNA sequences in the sample encode the same CDR3. V gene TRDV1 combines with J gene TRDJ1; 8 positions match TRDD3. Germline trimming cut 1 base from V and 6 bases from J; bases unmatched to any gene: 28. Germline CDR1 is TSWWSYY and CDR2 is QGS. CDR3 size: 22 residues. CDR3 amino acids: CALGEPLSLILRRPRGYNKLIF. The CDR3 DNA is TGTGCTCTTGGGGAACCCCTATCCCTAATCCTACGACGACCCCGGGGATACAATAAACTCATCTTT.

This clone was found a few times. TCRdb lists the protein of a much larger clone for this DNA, which differs at residue 7, so this is likely a read error; the protein given here is translated from the DNA itself. The rearrangement joins TRDV2 to TRDJ1; weak D call: TRDD3 (5 bases). The CDR3 has 19 residues. Germline V gene lookup returns CDR1 GEAIGNYY and CDR2 EKD. The V gene lost 3 bases and the J gene lost 0 bases, with 25 bases spanning the gap. The CDR3 coding sequence is TGTGCCTGTGACGGGATCGCCCATCCTGAGGGAGAGTACACCGATAAACTCATCTTT. Protein product: CACDGIAHPEGEYTDKLIF.

A word on this clone: The mismatch at residue 11 between this DNA's translation and the TCRdb protein of a much larger clone likely reflects a read error; the protein shown is translated from the DNA. The gene calls are TRDV2 and TRDJ1, with 13 positions matching TRDD3. V shed 3 bases, J shed 2 bases, and the junction held 11 bases outside the gene matches. The CDR3 covers 18 residues. The germline CDR1 and CDR2 sequences are GEAIGNYY and EKD. CDR3 in DNA: TGTGCCTGTGACCCTATACTGGGGGATACGAAGGGGACCGATAAACTCATCTTT. This sequence encodes CACDPILGDTKGTDKLIF.